These 26 T cell receptor beta chains came from one sample sequenced in a study of T-cell reconstitution after alpha-beta-depleted transplantation in children. Unique molecular identifiers were incorporated when the TCRbeta library was constructed. TCRdb recomputed calls from the PCR reads with MiXCR, one row per CDR3 protein. The sample yields roughly 400,000 distinct CDR3 sequences, about 45% seen once. Source: PBMCs, taken before TCRalphabeta/CD19-depleted stem cell transplant. These receptors all stem from a girl between 2 and 10 years old with aplastic anemia, due to receive a stem cell transplant.

The genes are TRBV20-1 and TRBJ2-7, with TRBD1 identical over 9 bases. Unmatched junction bases numbered 1, after V lost 2 bases and J lost 5 bases. The CDR3 loop spans 12 amino acids. Per germline, CDR1 DFQATT and CDR2 SNEGSKA (reference sequence). The CDR3 loop reads CSARRTGDEQYF. The CDR3 DNA reads as TGCAGTGCTAGAAGGACAGGGGACGAGCAGTACTTC.

This clonotype was counted between two and nine times. The J gene is TRBJ2-4, the V gene TRBV20-1; no reliable D call. Trimming removed 5 bases from V and 8 bases from J, with 7 bases in between. Germline V lookup: CDR1 DFQATT, CDR2 SNEGSKA (reference sequence). The CDR3 consists of 10 residues. CDR3 region: CSASADIQYF. The CDR3 region has the DNA TGCAGTGCTTCCGCGGACATTCAGTACTTC.

This clonotype was observed a handful of times. V gene TRBV11-1 combines with J gene TRBJ2-4; TRBD1 matches 10 bases. The CDR3 totals 15 residues. Germline V lookup: CDR1 SGHAT, CDR2 FQDESV (reference sequence). Trimming cost V 5 bases and J 7 bases; bases outside gene matches: 8. The CDR3 loop is CASSPPRTGGNIQYF. CDR3 coding DNA: TGTGCCAGCAGCCCCCCGCGGACAGGGGGTAACATTCAGTACTTC.

V and J are TRBV11-1 and TRBJ2-2, with D possibly being TRBD1 (6 bases). V was clipped by 3 bases and J by 0 bases, with 17 bases between them. Germline V CDR1 and CDR2: SGHAT, FQDESV (reference sequence). The CDR3 is 18 residues long. The CDR3 spells CASSLRTARNPNTGELFF. CDR3 DNA: TGTGCCAGCAGCTTGCGGACAGCGCGGAACCCGAACACCGGGGAGCTGTTTTTT.

The chain recombines TRBV7-2 with TRBJ2-3, with D uncertain. Germline V lookup: CDR1 SGHTA, CDR2 FQGNSA. Trimming removed 3 bases from V and 13 bases from J, with 14 bases in between. The length of the CDR3 is 12 residues. The CDR3: CASSFYGTPEYF. The CDR3 bases are TGTGCCAGCAGCTTTTATGGTACTCCGGAGTATTTT.

This clonotype was observed a handful of times. The V and J genes are TRBV20-1 and TRBJ2-6, with TRBD1 matching 9 bases. Germline trimming cut 1 base from V and 6 bases from J; bases unmatched to any gene: 1. Germline V CDR1 and CDR2: DFQATT, SNEGSKA (reference sequence). The CDR3 is made up of 14 amino acids. This CDR3 reads CSARGQGEANVLTF. For the CDR3, the DNA is TGCAGTGCTAGAGGACAGGGGGAGGCCAACGTCCTGACTTTC.

Ten or more counts support this clonotype. The chain has TRBV20-1 and TRBJ2-1; D unclear. This CDR3 is built from 13 residues. Trimming removed 3 bases from V and 0 bases from J, with 6 bases in between. CDR1 and CDR2 from the germline V gene are DFQATT and SNEGSKA (reference sequence). CDR3 loop: CSASAVSYNEQFF. The CDR3 DNA sequence: TGCAGTGCTAGCGCGGTCTCCTACAATGAGCAGTTCTTC.

V gene TRBV7-3 combines with J gene TRBJ2-1; 14 positions match TRBD2. Germline CDR1 is SGHTA and CDR2 is FQGTGA. V lost 2 bases, J lost 9 bases, and 12 bases stayed unmatched. This CDR3 spans 18 amino acids. The DNA of the CDR3 is TGTGCCAGCAGCTTAGAATGGAGACTAGCGGGGGGGATGGGTGAGCAGTTCTTC. It translates to CASSLEWRLAGGMGEQFF. Filled out from reference TRBV7-3 and TRBJ2-1, the complete variable domain reads GAGVSQTPSNKVTEKGKYVELRCDPISGHTALYWYRQSLGQGPEFLIYFQGTGAADDSGLPNDRFFAVRPEGSVSTLKIQRTERGDSAVYLCASSLEWRLAGGMGEQFFGPGTRLTVL.

The table lists this clonotype with many counts. The J gene is TRBJ2-1, the V gene TRBV29-1; TRBD1 agrees at 8 bases. CDR1 is SQVTM, CDR2 ANQGSEA, per germline. Trimming took 4 bases from V and 7 from J; bases not matched to a gene: 18. The CDR3 has 17 residues. The CDR3 protein is CSVAQRWSDRGRNEQFF. For the CDR3, the DNA is TGCAGCGTTGCGCAGCGTTGGTCTGACAGGGGTCGGAATGAGCAGTTCTTC.

This chain links TRBV5-1 with TRBJ2-1, with a weak D call TRBD2 (6 bases). Germline CDR1 and CDR2: SGHRS and YFSETQ. This CDR3 is 16 amino acids long. Trimming stripped 3 bases from V and 8 bases from J, with 21 bases between. In nucleotides, the CDR3 is TGCGCCAGCAGCTCTGCCCGACTAGATGGTATCGATGAGCAGTTCTTC. Encoded protein: CASSSARLDGIDEQFF.

The chain couples TRBV5-1 to TRBJ1-5, with D possibly TRBD1 on 5 matching bases. In germline, CDR1 is SGHRS, CDR2 YFSETQ. V was cut by 0 bases and J by 5 bases, with 18 bases left in between. The CDR3 consists of 17 residues. CDR3 sequence: CASSLAPRGRDDQPQHF. For the CDR3, the DNA is TGCGCCAGCAGCTTGGCTCCTCGAGGCAGGGACGATCAGCCCCAGCATTTT. Drawing the rest from reference TRBV5-1 and TRBJ1-5, the complete variable domain is KAGVTQTPRYLIKTRGQQVTLSCSPISGHRSVSWYQQTPGQGLQFLFEYFSETQRNKGNFPGRFSGRQFSNSRSEMNVSTLELGDSALYLCASSLAPRGRDDQPQHFGDGTRLSIL.

The genes are TRBV5-6 and TRBJ2-5; D call uncertain. V lost 0 bases and J 5 bases, leaving 8 bases between the germline ends. CDR1 is SGHDT and CDR2 is YYEEEE in the germline V gene. The CDR3 length is 13 residues. CDR3 coding DNA: TGTGCCAGCAGCTTGGGGTTTAAGGAGACCCAGTACTTC. This gives the protein CASSLGFKETQYF.

This clonotype was observed at least ten times. This chain uses TRBV10-3 with TRBJ2-3; no definite D call. The length of the CDR3 is 15 residues. The germline gives CDR1 ENHRY, CDR2 SYGVKD. V was pared by 2 bases and J by 6 bases, with 15 bases between. The CDR3 DNA is TGTGCCATCAGTGAGCCGCGCGACTCGCGGGATACGCAGTATTTT. The encoded protein is CAISEPRDSRDTQYF.

This chain links TRBV4-1 with TRBJ2-1; 7 bases are a match to TRBD2. V lost 4 bases and J lost 8; bases outside the gene matches: 11. The CDR3 sequence is 15 residues long. The V gene's germline CDR1 is MGHRA and CDR2 YSYEKL. This chain's CDR3 is CASSRGTMSRDEQFF. The CDR3 nucleotides read TGCGCCAGCAGCCGCGGGACTATGAGTCGAGATGAGCAGTTCTTC.

Here the CDR3 DNA reads TGCGCCAGCAGTCAGAAGGGGCTCGGAGGGGGCGAGCAGTACTTC. Translating it yields CASSQKGLGGGEQYF. The chain combines TRBV23-1 with TRBJ2-7, with D possibly called TRBD1 or TRBD2 (6 bases each). TRBV23-1 is assigned to the ORF class and has an uncertain function. Deletions cut 3 bases from V and 6 bases from J, with 18 bases between. The CDR3 runs 15 residues.

The table lists this clonotype with many counts. This chain joins TRBV12-3 or TRBV12-4 and TRBJ2-7; D is possibly TRBD1 (5 bases). Trimming pared 1 base from V and 3 bases from J, leaving 7 bases between. The CDR3 extends over 13 amino acids. CDR3 nucleotide sequence: TGTGCCAGCAGTTTAGACAGGAGCTACGAGCAGTACTTC. Translation gives CASSLDRSYEQYF.

This clonotype was seen many times. The rearrangement joins TRBV11-2 to TRBJ1-1; tentatively, D is TRBD1 (5 bases). V lost 1 base and J 1 base, leaving 22 bases between the germline ends. Germline V gives CDR1 SGHAT, CDR2 FQNNGV. The CDR3 extends over 19 amino acids. The CDR3 here is CASSLGPGRPGEKNTEAFF. CDR3 sequence (DNA): TGTGCCAGCAGCTTAGGTCCGGGTCGGCCGGGGGAAAAGAACACTGAAGCTTTCTTT.

The rearrangement joins TRBV20-1 to TRBJ2-5; 9 bases fit TRBD1. The CDR3 has 13 residues. The V and J ends lost 5 bases and 6 bases, in that order; junction bases with no gene match: 7. Germline-derived CDR1 and CDR2 are DFQATT and SNEGSKA (reference sequence). In nucleotides, the CDR3 is TGCAGTGCTCCCACAGGGGGCCTGAAGACCCAGTACTTC. This gives the protein CSAPTGGLKTQYF.

This clonotype was seen a few times. This chain joins TRBV20-1 and TRBJ2-7; D remains ambiguous. CDR1 is DFQATT and CDR2 is SNEGSKA in the germline V gene (reference sequence). This CDR3 has 11 amino acids. V was trimmed by 7 bases and J by 0 bases, leaving 7 bases between them. DNA for the CDR3: TGCAGTGGGCGGCACTCCTACGAGCAGTACTTC. It is translated as CSGRHSYEQYF.

The chain is built from TRBV20-1 and TRBJ2-4; tentative D call: TRBD2 (6 bases). The CDR3 totals 11 residues. Deletions cut 5 bases from V and 8 bases from J, with 10 bases between. Looked up from germline, CDR1 is DFQATT and CDR2 is SNEGSKA (reference sequence). The DNA for the CDR3 is TGCAGTGCTGCTCTAGCGCACATTCAGTACTTC. Protein sequence: CSAALAHIQYF.

The genes are TRBV6-2 or TRBV6-3 and TRBJ2-7, with D uncertain. Germline-derived CDR1 and CDR2 are MNHEY and SVGEGT. The ends were cut back, 7 bases at V and 7 bases at J, with 14 bases in the middle. The CDR3 has 12 amino acids. The CDR3 reads CASTDRAAEQYF. In DNA form, the CDR3 reads TGTGCCAGCACCGACCGGGCGGCGGAGCAGTACTTC.

This clonotype has a count of ten or more. This sequence joins TRBV15 and TRBJ2-1; 7 bases fit TRBD2. The V segment lost 7 bases and the J segment 2 bases; nucleotides outside the gene matches: 5. CDR1 LNHNV and CDR2 YYDKDF come from the germline V gene (reference sequence). The CDR3 extends over 14 amino acids. The CDR3 loop reads CATTERGPYNEQFF. The CDR3 DNA follows: TGTGCCACCACCGAGCGGGGCCCCTACAATGAGCAGTTCTTC.

The sample holds many counts of this clonotype. The chain couples TRBV5-1 to TRBJ2-1, with 12 bases fitting TRBD2. This CDR3 is 14 amino acids long. Germline CDR1 is SGHRS and CDR2 is YFSETQ. V lost 6 bases, J lost 5 bases, and 3 bases stayed unmatched. The CDR3 coding sequence is TGCGCCAGCACCCGACTAGCGGGAGACAATGAGCAGTTCTTC. This gives the protein CASTRLAGDNEQFF.

The rearrangement uses TRBV5-1 and TRBJ2-3; possibly TRBD2 for D (5 bases). CDR3 length equals 15 residues. Germline V lookup: CDR1 SGHRS, CDR2 YFSETQ. The V gene lost 0 bases and the J gene lost 3 bases, with 11 bases spanning the gap. CDR3 residues: CASSLDGGRTDTQYF. DNA for the CDR3: TGCGCCAGCAGCTTGGATGGCGGGCGGACAGATACGCAGTATTTT.

This clonotype was recorded at least ten times. This chain uses TRBV20-1 with TRBJ2-1, with 8 bases fitting TRBD1. The CDR3 extends over 14 amino acids. Germline-derived CDR1 and CDR2 are DFQATT and SNEGSKA (reference sequence). Trimming at V came to 5 bases and at J to 6 bases, leaving 9 bases not matched to a gene. In nucleotides, the CDR3 is TGCAGTGCTGCCGGGACAGGAGGTTCCAATGAGCAGTTCTTC. Protein sequence: CSAAGTGGSNEQFF.

The chain carries TRBV20-1 and TRBJ2-1; no clear D. Germline V gene lookup returns CDR1 DFQATT and CDR2 SNEGSKA (reference sequence). This CDR3 has 11 residues. Deletions cut 7 bases from V and 3 bases from J, with 7 bases between. This CDR3 is CSGPGYNEQFF. CDR3 DNA sequence: TGCAGTGGCCCCGGCTACAATGAGCAGTTCTTC.